This T cell receptor (beta chain) is from a study of shared clonotypes between healthy human individuals. Naive CD8 cells comprised CD45RO-negative, CCR7-positively selected cells, excluding terminally differentiated effector memory CD45RA+ cells. This clone has just one count. V dropped 2 bases and J dropped 5 bases, with 7 bases sitting between them. Germline V gives CDR1 SGHVS, CDR2 FNYEAQ. The CDR3 length is 13 residues. Repertoires were generated with immunoSEQ multiplex PCR, while TCRdb's copy carries only in-frame clones and drops some. The sample shows about 2 million clones, roughly 95% of them seen only once.

The gene calls are TRBV7-6 and TRBJ1-5, with D hard to call. The specimen sequenced was naive CD8+ T cells sorted from blood. The source of this sequence is a man younger than 30 in good health. CDR3 DNA: TGTGCCAGCAGCTTATCGTTTTATCAGCCCCAGCATTTT. Translating it yields CASSLSFYQPQHF.